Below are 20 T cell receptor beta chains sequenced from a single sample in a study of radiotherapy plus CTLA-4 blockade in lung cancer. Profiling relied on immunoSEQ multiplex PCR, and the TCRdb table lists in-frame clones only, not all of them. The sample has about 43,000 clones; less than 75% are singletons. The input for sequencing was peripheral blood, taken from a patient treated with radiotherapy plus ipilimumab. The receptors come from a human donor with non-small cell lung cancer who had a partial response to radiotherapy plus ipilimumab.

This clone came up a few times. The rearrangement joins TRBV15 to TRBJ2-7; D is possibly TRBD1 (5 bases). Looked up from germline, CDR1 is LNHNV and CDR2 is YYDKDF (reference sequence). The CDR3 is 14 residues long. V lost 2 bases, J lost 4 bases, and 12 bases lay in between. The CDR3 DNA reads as TGTGCCACCAGCAGACAGGGCCCGGCGTACGAGCAGTACTTC. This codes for CATSRQGPAYEQYF. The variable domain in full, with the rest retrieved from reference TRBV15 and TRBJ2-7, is DAMVIQNPRYQVTQFGKPVTLSCSQTLNHNVMYWYQQKSSQAPKLLFHYYDKDFNNEADTPDNFQSRRPNTSFCFLDIRSPGLGDTAMYLCATSRQGPAYEQYFGPGTRLTVT.

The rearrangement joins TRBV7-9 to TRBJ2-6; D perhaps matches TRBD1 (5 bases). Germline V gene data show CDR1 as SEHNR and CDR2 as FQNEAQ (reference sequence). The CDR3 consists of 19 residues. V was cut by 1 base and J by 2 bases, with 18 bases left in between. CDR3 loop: CASSLGTLSGSPGANVLTF. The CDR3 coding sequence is TGTGCCAGCAGCTTAGGAACACTATCAGGGTCTCCTGGGGCCAACGTCCTGACTTTC. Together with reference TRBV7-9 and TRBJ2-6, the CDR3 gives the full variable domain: DTGVSQNPRHKITKRGQNVTFRCDPISEHNRLYWYRQTLGQGPEFLTYFQNEAQLEKSRLLSDRFSAERPKGSFSTLEIQRTEQGDSAMYLCASSLGTLSGSPGANVLTFGAGSRLTVL.

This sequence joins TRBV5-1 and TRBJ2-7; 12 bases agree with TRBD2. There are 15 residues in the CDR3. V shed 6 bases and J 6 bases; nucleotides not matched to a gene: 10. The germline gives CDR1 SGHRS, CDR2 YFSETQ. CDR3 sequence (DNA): TGCGCCAGCACCCCGACTAGCGGGAGCTTGGGCGAGCAGTACTTC. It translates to CASTPTSGSLGEQYF.

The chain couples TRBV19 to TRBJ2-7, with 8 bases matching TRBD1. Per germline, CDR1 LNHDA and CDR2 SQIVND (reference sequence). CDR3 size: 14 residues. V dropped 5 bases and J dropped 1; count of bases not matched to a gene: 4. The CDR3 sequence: CASSPRQGSYEQYF. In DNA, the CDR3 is TGTGCCAGTAGTCCCCGACAGGGGTCCTACGAGCAGTACTTC.

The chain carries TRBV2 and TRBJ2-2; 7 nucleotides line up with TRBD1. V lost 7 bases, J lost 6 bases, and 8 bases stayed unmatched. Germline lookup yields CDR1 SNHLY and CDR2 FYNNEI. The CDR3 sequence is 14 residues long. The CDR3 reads CASMRGTAAGELFF. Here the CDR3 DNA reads TGTGCCAGCATGAGGGGGACAGCCGCCGGGGAGCTGTTTTTT.

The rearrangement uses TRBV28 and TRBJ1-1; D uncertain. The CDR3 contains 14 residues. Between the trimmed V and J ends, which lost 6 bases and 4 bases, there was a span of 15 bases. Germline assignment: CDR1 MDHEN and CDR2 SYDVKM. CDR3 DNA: TGTGCCAGCAGCGTACCCGGTAGTCTCACTGAAGCTTTCTTT. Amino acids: CASSVPGSLTEAFF.

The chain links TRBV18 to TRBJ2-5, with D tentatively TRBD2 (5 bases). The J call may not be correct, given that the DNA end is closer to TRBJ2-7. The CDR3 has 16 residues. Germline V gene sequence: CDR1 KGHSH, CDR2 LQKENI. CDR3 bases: TGTGCCAGCTCCCAAGATCAATTGGGGAGCTCCTACGAGCAGTACTTC. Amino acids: CASSQDQLGSSYEQYF.

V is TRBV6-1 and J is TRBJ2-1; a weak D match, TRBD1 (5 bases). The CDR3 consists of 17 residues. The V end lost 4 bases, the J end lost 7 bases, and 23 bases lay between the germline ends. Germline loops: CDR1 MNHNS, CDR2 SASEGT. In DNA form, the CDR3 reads TGTGCCAGCAGTGCCTCCCTCACCCCTGGGGCTCCTAATGAGCAGTTCTTC. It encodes CASSASLTPGAPNEQFF.

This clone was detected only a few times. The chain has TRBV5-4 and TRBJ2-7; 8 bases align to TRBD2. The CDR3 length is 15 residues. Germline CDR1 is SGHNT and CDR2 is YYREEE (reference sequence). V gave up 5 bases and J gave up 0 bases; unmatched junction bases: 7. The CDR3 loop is CASSSTSGFSYEQYF. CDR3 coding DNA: TGTGCCAGCAGTTCTACTAGCGGATTCTCCTACGAGCAGTACTTC.

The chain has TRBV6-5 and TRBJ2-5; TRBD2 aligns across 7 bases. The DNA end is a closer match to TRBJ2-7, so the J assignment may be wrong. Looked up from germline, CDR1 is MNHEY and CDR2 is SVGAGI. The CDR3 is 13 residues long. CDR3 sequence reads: CASKRGASYEQYF. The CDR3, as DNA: TGTGCCAGTAAGCGGGGCGCCTCCTACGAGCAGTACTTC.

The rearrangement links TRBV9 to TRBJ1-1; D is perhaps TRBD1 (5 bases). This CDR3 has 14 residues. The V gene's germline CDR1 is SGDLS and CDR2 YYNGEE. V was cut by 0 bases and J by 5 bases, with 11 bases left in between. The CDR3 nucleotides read TGTGCCAGCAGCGTAGCCCCAGGGAGGACTGAAGCTTTCTTT. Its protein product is CASSVAPGRTEAFF.

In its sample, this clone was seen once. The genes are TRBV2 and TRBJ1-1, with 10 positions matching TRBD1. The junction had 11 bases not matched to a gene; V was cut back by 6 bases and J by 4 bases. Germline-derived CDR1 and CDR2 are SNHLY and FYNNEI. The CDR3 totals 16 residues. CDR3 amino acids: CASRDRGRAIGTEAFF. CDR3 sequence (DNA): TGTGCCAGCAGGGACAGGGGGAGGGCTATCGGCACTGAAGCTTTCTTT.

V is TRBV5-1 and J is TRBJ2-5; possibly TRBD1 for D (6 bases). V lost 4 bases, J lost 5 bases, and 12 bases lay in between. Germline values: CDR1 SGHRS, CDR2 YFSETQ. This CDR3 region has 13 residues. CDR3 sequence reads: CASSLRGSETQYF. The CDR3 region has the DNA TGCGCCAGCAGCCTCAGGGGTTCGGAGACCCAGTACTTC.

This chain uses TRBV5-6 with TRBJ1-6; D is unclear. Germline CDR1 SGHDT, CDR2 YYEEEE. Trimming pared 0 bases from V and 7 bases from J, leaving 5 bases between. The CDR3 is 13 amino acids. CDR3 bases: TGTGCCAGCAGCTTGGCGAGGAATTCACCCCTCCACTTT. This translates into CASSLARNSPLHF.

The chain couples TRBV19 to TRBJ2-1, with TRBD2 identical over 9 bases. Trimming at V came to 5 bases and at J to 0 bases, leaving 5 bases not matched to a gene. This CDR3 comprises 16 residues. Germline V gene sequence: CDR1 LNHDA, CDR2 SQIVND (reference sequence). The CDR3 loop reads CASSYAGGLSYNEQFF. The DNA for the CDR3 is TGTGCCAGTAGTTATGCGGGAGGGCTCTCCTACAATGAGCAGTTCTTC. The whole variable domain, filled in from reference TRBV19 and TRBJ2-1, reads DGGITQSPKYLFRKEGQNVTLSCEQNLNHDAMYWYRQDPGQGLRLIYYSQIVNDFQKGDIAEGYSVSREKKESFPLTVTSAQKNPTAFYLCASSYAGGLSYNEQFFGPGTRLTVL.

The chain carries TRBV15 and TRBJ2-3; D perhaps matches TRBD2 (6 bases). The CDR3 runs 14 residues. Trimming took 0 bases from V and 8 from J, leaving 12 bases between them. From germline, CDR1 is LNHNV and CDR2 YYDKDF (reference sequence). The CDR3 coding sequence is TGTGCCACCAGCAGAGAGGGACTCCGAGGTACGCAGTATTTT. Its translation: CATSREGLRGTQYF. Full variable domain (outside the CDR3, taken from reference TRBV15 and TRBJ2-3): DAMVIQNPRYQVTQFGKPVTLSCSQTLNHNVMYWYQQKSSQAPKLLFHYYDKDFNNEADTPDNFQSRRPNTSFCFLDIRSPGLGDTAMYLCATSREGLRGTQYFGPGTRLTVL.

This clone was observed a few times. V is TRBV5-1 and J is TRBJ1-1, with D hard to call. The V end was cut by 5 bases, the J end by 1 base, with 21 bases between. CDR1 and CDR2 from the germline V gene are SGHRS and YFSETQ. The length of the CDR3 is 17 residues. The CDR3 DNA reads TGCGCCAGCAGTTACACGACCCCAACAGAATCGAACACTGAAGCTTTCTTT. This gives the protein CASSYTTPTESNTEAFF.

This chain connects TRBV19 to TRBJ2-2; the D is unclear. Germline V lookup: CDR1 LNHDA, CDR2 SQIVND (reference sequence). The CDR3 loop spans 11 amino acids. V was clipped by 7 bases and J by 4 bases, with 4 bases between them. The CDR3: CASTGTGELFF. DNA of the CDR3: TGTGCCAGTACAGGCACCGGGGAGCTGTTTTTT.

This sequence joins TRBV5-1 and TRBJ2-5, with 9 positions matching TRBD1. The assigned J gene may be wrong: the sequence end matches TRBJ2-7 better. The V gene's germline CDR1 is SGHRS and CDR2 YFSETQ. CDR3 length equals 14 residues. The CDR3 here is CASSLRDRAYEQYF. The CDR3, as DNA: TGCGCCAGCAGCCTCCGGGACAGGGCTTACGAGCAGTACTTC.

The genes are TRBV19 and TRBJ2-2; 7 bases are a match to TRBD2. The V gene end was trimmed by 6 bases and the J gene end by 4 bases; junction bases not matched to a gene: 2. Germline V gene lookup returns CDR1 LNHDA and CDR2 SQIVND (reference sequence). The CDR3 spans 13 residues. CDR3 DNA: TGTGCCAGTAGGCTAGCGGCCACCGGGGAGCTGTTTTTT. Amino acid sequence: CASRLAATGELFF.